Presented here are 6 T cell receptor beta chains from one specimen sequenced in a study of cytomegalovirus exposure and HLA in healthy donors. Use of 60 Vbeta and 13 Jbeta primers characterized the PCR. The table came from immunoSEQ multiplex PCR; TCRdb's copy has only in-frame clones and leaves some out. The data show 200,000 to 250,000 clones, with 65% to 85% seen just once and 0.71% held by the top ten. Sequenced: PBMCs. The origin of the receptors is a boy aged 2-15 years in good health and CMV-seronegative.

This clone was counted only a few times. This chain's CDR3 is CASSYLESPLEAFF. Written as DNA, the CDR3 is TGTGCCAGCAGCTACCTGGAGTCCCCTTTAGAAGCTTTCTTT. The chain has TRBV6-5 and TRBJ1-1; D not resolved. The V and J ends lost 6 bases and 8 bases respectively, with 19 bases between them. The CDR3 runs 14 residues. From germline, CDR1 is MNHEY and CDR2 SVGAGI.

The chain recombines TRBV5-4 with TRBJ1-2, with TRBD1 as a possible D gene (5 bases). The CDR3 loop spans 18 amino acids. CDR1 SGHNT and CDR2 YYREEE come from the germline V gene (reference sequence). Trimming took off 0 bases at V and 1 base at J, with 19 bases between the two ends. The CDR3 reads CASSLGVRGGSNNYGYTF. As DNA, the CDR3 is TGTGCCAGCAGCTTGGGGGTTCGCGGGGGGAGTAATAACTATGGCTACACCTTC.

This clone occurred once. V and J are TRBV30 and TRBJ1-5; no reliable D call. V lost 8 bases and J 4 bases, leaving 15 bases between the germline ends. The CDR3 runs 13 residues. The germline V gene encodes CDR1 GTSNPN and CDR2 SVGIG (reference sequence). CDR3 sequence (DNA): TGTGCCGTATCGGGAAATAGTAATCAGCCCCAGCATTTT. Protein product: CAVSGNSNQPQHF.

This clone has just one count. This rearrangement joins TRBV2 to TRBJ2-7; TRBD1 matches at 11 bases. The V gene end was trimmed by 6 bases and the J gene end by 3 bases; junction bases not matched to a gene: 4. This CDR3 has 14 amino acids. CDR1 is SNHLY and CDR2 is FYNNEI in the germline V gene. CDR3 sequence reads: CASSRTGGGYEQYF. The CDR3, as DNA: TGTGCCAGCAGCCGGACAGGGGGCGGCTACGAGCAGTACTTC.

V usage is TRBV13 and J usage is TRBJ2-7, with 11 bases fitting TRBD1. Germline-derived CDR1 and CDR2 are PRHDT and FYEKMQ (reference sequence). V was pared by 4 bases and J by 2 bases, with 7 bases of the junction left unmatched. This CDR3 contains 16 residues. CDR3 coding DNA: TGTGCCAGCAGCTCCTGGGACAGGGGGAAAACCTACGAGCAGTACTTC. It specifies CASSSWDRGKTYEQYF.

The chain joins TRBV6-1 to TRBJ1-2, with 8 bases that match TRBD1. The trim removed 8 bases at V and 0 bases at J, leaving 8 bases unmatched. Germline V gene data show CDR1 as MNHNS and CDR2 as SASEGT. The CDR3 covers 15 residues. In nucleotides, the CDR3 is TGTGCCAGCGGCGGACAGGGCCTAGCTAACTATGGCTACACCTTC. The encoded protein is CASGGQGLANYGYTF.